This TCR beta chain was sequenced for a study of regulatory T cells in long-lasting Graves disease (dated by TCRdb to 2020 to 2023). Describing the broader study: Antithyroid drugs had been taken for less than 3 months by newly diagnosed Graves' disease patients. Peripheral blood TCR sequencing and RNA sequencing compared persistent Graves' disease patients with newly diagnosed Graves' disease patients. TCR sequencing covered some 13 persistent and about 20 newly diagnosed Graves' disease patients, 33 samples in total. The study was registered as a clinical trial and conducted in China. The research as a whole found: Because the primary lesion, thyroid tissue, could not be accessed, the study looked at peripheral blood alone. TRBV28, TRBJ1-2 and TRBJ2-5 were preferentially used in persistent disease, while TRBV20-1 and TRBJ2-1 were favored in newly diagnosed disease. Lower TCR Shannon entropy and fewer highly expanded clones were observed in persistent Graves' disease patients than in newly diagnosed patients, which suggested clonal expansion. The authors acknowledged the small sample size as a limitation that may reduce accuracy. More public clonotypes were shared among persistent patients (roughly 2,700) than among newly diagnosed patients (roughly 1,000). Sequencing and analysis were restricted to the TCR beta chain.

The sample's time point, from its label and the paper: newly diagnosed GD, antithyroid drugs for less than 3 months. For both TCR sequencing and RNA sequencing, RNA was extracted from PBMCs in TRIzol. The diagnosis of Graves' disease followed American Thyroid Association guidelines. Patients for the study were recruited at an endocrinology department in Xi'an, China. Each patient gave approximately 9.7 milliliters of peripheral blood, collected in an EDTA anticoagulant tube. Ficoll Paque Plus density gradient separation was used to isolate PBMCs, and no further T cell sorting was performed. An Agilent 2100 Bioanalyzer and agarose gel were used to check RNA quality, while a NanoDrop 2000 measured RNA concentration. This clonotype was seen a few times. Its antigen is still unknown. The record has no base qualities; no much larger clone is one base away. Library preparation employed multiplex PCR. Sequencing instrument: Illumina HiSeq 4000. TCR beta libraries were built with iRepertoire HTBI primers and Arm-PCR amplification of CDR3 regions. Before sequencing, the PCR products underwent gel purification. Under the source paper's analysis protocol: Gene usage analysis of CDR3 amino acid clonotypes relied on the approximately 60 TRBV and 14 TRBJ segments identified across samples. COPE and FqMerger were used to merge the filtered high-quality paired reads into contigs. BLAST was used to align contigs to IMGT TRBV, TRBD and TRBJ reference genes, with CDR3 defined following IMGT. Clonotypes above 0.1% frequency were classified as highly expanded clones. Shannon entropy was used to measure repertoire diversity, and the Gini coefficient was used to measure V-J evenness. A clonotype found in more than one individual was treated as public. In TCRdb, the public reads were trimmed at Q25 with fastp and aligned with MiXCR, with productive beta chains retained. Duplicate CDR3 protein sequences are folded into a single record with the most common DNA and genes. The V and J calls come from TCRdb's annotation, not from the publication. The sample contains roughly 420,000 distinct CDR3 sequences, roughly a sixth of them found a single time. The ten most abundant clones make up 22% of the sample.

V sheds 6 bases and J sheds 10 bases, leaving 13 bases between their ends. Inclusive of the bounding cysteine and phenylalanine, the CDR3 is 11 residues long. Of all the DNA, just the CDR3 is kept, 33 bases in frame from base 1. From a lookup of the germline V gene (reference sequence), CDR1 and CDR2 are DFQATT and SNEGSKA. Sequencing used peripheral blood mononuclear cells (PBMCs), obtained at new diagnosis, from a patient treated with antithyroid drugs. The sequence was obtained from a female donor with Graves disease. This chain joins TRBV20-1 to TRBJ2-1; the D segment is perhaps TRBD1 or TRBD2, each sharing 5 matched bases. This receptor carries the CDR3 CSAPGRYEQFF. The DNA sequence is as follows: TGCAGTGCCCCGGGACGCTACGAGCAGTTCTTC.